The 4 T cell receptor beta chains listed next were all sequenced from one sample in a study of early T cells in non-severe SARS-CoV-2 infection. TCRdb independently ran MiXCR on the 5' RACE reads; one entry per CDR3 protein. The sample includes 75,000 to 90,000 distinct CDR3 sequences, 8.5% to 12% of them seen just once. The starting material was whole blood, obtained at baseline. These receptors all come from an adult who was a healthcare worker with PCR-confirmed SARS-CoV-2 infection or an uninfected control (not recorded which).

This clonotype was observed at least ten times. V and J are TRBV5-1 and TRBJ1-6, with D possibly matching TRBD1 (5 bases). Germline CDR1 SGHRS, CDR2 YFSETQ. Trimming removed 7 bases at V and 0 bases at J, with 26 bases between. This CDR3 spans 20 amino acids. Written as DNA, the CDR3 is TGCGCCAGCTTGCAGGGCTTCGGTTTCTGGTCTAGCTCCTATAATTCACCCCTCCACTTT. The encoded protein is CASLQGFGFWSSSYNSPLHF.

In this sample, this clonotype turned up a few times. The chain has TRBV3-1 and TRBJ2-3, with 14 nucleotides matching TRBD2. The CDR3 consists of 16 residues. CDR1 is LGHDT and CDR2 is YNNKEL in the germline V gene (reference sequence). V gave up 6 bases and J gave up 3 bases; unmatched junction bases: 5. For the CDR3, the DNA is TGTGCCAGCAGTCGGACTAGCGGGAGGAGGACAGATACGCAGTATTTT. Its protein is CASSRTSGRRTDTQYF.

This clonotype was observed a handful of times. The V call is TRBV4-1, the J call TRBJ2-7, with TRBD2 matching 10 bases. CDR1 is MGHRA, CDR2 YSYEKL, per germline. CDR3 length equals 14 residues. Trimming removed 2 bases from V and 3 bases from J; junction bases left unmatched: 1. CDR3 nucleotides: TGCGCCAGCAGCCAAACTAGCGGGAACTACGAGCAGTACTTC. The encoded protein is CASSQTSGNYEQYF.

The chain carries TRBV10-2 and TRBJ2-3; 7 positions match TRBD2. This CDR3 is 16 amino acids long. Germline values: CDR1 WSHSY, CDR2 SAAADI. The V and J ends lost 3 bases and 4 bases, in that order; junction bases with no gene match: 10. CDR3 DNA: TGCGCCAGCAGTGAAGCCTGGCTAGCGGACGCAGATACGCAGTATTTT. Protein product: CASSEAWLADADTQYF.